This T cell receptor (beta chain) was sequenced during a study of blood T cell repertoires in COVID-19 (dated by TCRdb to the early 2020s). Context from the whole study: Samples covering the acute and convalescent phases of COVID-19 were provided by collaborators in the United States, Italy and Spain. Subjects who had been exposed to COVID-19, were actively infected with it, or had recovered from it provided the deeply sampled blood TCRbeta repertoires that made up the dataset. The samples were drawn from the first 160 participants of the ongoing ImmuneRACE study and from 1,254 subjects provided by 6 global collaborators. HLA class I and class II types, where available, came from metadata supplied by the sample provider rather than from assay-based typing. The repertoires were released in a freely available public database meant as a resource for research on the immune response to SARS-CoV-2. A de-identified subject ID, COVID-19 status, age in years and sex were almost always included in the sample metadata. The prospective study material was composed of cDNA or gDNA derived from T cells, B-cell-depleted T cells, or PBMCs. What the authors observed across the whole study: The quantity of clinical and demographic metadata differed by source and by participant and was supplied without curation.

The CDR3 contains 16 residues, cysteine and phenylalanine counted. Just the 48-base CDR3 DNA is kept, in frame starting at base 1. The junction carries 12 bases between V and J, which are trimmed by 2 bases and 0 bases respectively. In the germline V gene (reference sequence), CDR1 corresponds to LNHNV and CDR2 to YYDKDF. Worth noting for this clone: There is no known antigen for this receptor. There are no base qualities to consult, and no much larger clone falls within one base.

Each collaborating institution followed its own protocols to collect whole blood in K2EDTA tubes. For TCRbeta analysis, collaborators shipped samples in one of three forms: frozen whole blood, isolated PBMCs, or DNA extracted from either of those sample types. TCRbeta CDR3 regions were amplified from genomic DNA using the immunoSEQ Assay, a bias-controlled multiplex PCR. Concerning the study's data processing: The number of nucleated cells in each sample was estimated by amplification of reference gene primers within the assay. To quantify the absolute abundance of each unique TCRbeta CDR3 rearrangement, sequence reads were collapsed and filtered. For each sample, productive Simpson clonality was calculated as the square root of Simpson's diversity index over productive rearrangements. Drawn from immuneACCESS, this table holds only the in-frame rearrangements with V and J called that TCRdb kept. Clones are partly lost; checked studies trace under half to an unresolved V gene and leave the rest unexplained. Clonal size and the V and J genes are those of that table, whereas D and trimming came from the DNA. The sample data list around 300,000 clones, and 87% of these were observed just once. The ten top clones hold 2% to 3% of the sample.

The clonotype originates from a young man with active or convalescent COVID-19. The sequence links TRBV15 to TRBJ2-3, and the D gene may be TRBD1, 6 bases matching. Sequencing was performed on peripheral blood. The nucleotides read TGTGCCACCAGCAGACCACAGGGTCCTAGCACAGATACGCAGTATTTT. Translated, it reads CATSRPQGPSTDTQYF.